This paragraph covers one T cell receptor (beta chain) sequence. This sample was taken from a study of shared clonotypes between healthy human individuals. Donors were Caucasian adults residing in Nashville, Tennessee, USA. The data were produced by immunoSEQ multiplex PCR, yet TCRdb's version contains in-frame clones alone and is incomplete. The sample records 300,000 or so clones, roughly 70% being singletons. The length of the CDR3 is 14 residues. V lost 10 bases and J lost 1, with 17 bases in between. In germline, CDR1 is SGHDT, CDR2 YYEEEE. The rearrangement links TRBV5-6 to TRBJ2-5; D tentatively fits TRBD1 or TRBD2 (5 bases each). This receptor was identified in a man aged 25-45 years in good health. Sequenced: memory CD4+ T cells sorted from blood. This sample's subset: CD45RA-negative fraction. The DNA for the CDR3 is TGTGCCGGCAACGTCGACGGGACCCAAGAGACCCAGTACTTC. Residues: CAGNVDGTQETQYF.